This T cell receptor beta chain is drawn from a study of regulatory T cells in long-lasting Graves disease. Assembly of TCR beta libraries relied on iRepertoire HTBI primers together with Arm-PCR of CDR3 regions. TCRdb independently ran MiXCR on the multiplex PCR reads; one entry per CDR3 protein. The profile shows under 500,000 distinct CDR3 sequences, less than 25% of them singletons. Trimming at V came to 6 bases and at J to 2 bases, leaving 7 bases not matched to a gene. The V gene's germline CDR1 is MNHNS and CDR2 SASEGT. The CDR3 loop spans 15 amino acids. The time point was: persistent/refractory GD, antithyroid drugs over 5 years with positive TRAb. PBMCs were the source of the RNA used for TCR sequencing. The guidelines of the American Thyroid Association were the basis for diagnosing Graves' disease. This clonotype came up a few times. Its antigen is undetermined. Study-level findings and limits: TRBV28, TRBJ1-2 and TRBJ2-5 emerged as the favored segments in persistent disease. No thyroid tissue was studied; the work used peripheral blood only. Since the sample size was small, accuracy may have been reduced.

V and J are TRBV6-1 and TRBJ2-7; 10 positions agree with TRBD2. The origin of this receptor is a female donor with Graves disease. Sequenced here: peripheral blood mononuclear cells (PBMCs), sampled when the disease was refractory, from a patient treated with antithyroid drugs. CDR3 bases: TGTGCCAGCAGCCAGACTAGCGGGTTTCCCTACGAGCAGTACTTC. Translating it yields CASSQTSGFPYEQYF.